This entry is about one TCR beta chain. Method: immunoSEQ multiplex PCR; TCRdb's copy keeps in-frame clones and lacks some. The data contain some 380,000 clones, approximately 80% of them singletons. This entry is derived from a study of blood T cell repertoires in COVID-19. V gave up 5 bases and J gave up 1 base, with 6 bases separating them. CDR3 length: 13 amino acids. The germline V gene encodes CDR1 SNHLY and CDR2 FYNNEI. This sequence was found in a human donor with acute or convalescent COVID-19. The donor label of this sample is uncertain. The sequenced sample was peripheral blood. The chain employs TRBV2 and TRBJ2-1; perhaps TRBD2 as D (6 bases). CDR3 sequence (DNA): TGTGCCAGCAGTCGGGAGTCCTACAATGAGCAGTTCTTC. This gives the protein CASSRESYNEQFF.